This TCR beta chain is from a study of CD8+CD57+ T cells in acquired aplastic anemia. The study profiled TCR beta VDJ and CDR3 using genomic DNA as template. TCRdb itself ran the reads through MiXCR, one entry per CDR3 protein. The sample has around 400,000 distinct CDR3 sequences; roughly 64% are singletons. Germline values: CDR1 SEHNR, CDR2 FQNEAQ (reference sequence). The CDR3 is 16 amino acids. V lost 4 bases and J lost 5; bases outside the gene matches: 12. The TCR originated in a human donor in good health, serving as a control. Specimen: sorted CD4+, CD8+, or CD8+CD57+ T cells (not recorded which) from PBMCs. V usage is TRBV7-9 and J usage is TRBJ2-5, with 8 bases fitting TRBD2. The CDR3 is CASSWGLGWPTETQYF. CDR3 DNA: TGTGCCAGCAGCTGGGGACTAGGTTGGCCTACTGAGACCCAGTACTTC.